The T cell receptor (beta chain) described here comes from a study of blood T cells in healthy people across ages. Combining a sample-barcoded 5' primer with a J-beta primer mix, a second PCR ran for 7 to 11 cycles. TCRdb analysed the 5' RACE reads with MiXCR anew, one entry per CDR3 protein. The sample yields 1.5 million to 2 million distinct CDR3 sequences, approximately 30% seen once. CDR1 and CDR2 from the germline V gene are SEHNR and FQNEAQ (reference sequence). The V and J ends lost 6 bases and 6 bases, in that order; junction bases with no gene match: 4. This CDR3 comprises 12 residues. The sample consisted of blood. This sequence originates from a woman under 40 in good health. The gene calls are TRBV7-9 and TRBJ1-2; 7 bases are shared with TRBD1. Written as DNA, the CDR3 is TGTGCCAGCAGTTGGACAGGACATGGCTACACCTTC. Its translation: CASSWTGHGYTF. The variable domain in full, with the rest retrieved from reference TRBV7-9 and TRBJ1-2, is DTGVSQNPRHKITKRGQNVTFRCDPISEHNRLYWYRQTLGQGPEFLTYFQNEAQLEKSRLLSDRFSAERPKGSFSTLEIQRTEQGDSAMYLCASSWTGHGYTFGSGTRLTVV.